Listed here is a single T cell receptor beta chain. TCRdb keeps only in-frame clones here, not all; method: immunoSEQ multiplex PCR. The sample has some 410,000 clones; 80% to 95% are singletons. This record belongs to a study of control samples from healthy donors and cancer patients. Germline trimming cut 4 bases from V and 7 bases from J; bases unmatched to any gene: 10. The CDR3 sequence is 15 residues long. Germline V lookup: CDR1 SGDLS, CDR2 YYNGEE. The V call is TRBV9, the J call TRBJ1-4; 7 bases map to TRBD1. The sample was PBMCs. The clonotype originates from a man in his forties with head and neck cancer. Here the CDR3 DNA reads TGTGCCAGCAGCCCCCAGACAGGGAGGATTGAAAAACTGTTTTTT. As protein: CASSPQTGRIEKLFF.